One T cell receptor beta chain is described in this entry. The V gene's germline CDR1 is KGHSH and CDR2 LQKENI. The CDR3 has 16 residues. Trimming removed 1 base from V and 2 bases from J; junction bases left unmatched: 7. One entry per CDR3 protein, called by TCRdb with MiXCR from the RT-PCR reads. The sample has 550,000 to 750,000 distinct CDR3 sequences, more than 13% seen once. The rearrangement joins TRBV18 to TRBJ2-7; 8 nucleotides line up with TRBD1. The TCR was taken from a female donor in good health, serving as a healthy control. Specimen: memory CD4+ T cells from blood. The DNA for the CDR3 is TGTGCCAGCTCACCACAGACAGGGGCTTATACCTACGAGCAGTACTTC. It is translated as CASSPQTGAYTYEQYF. Combining the CDR3 with reference TRBV18 and TRBJ2-7 gives the whole variable domain NAGVMQNPRHLVRRRGQEARLRCSPMKGHSHVYWYRQLPEEGLKFMVYLQKENIIDESGMPKERFSAEFPKEGPSILRIQQVVRGDSAAYFCASSPQTGAYTYEQYFGPGTRLTVT.